This T cell receptor (beta chain) appears in the sequencing data of a study of metastatic and nonmetastatic thyroid tumors. Overall study context: Repertoires were compared across blood and tumor or nodule tissue from malignant and benign thyroid patients. Study observations and caveats: Reported TCR beta diversity, measured in blood and tumor, was significantly higher for malignant thyroid tumors than for benign nodules.

Per the study methods: For papillary thyroid cancer, a distant-metastasis classifier was constructed from CDR3 differences observed across clinicopathological groups. Using MiXCR, TCRdb reanalyzed the PCR reads. The V and J calls and clone size are TCRdb's, not the authors'. The sample lists some 13,000 clones; over 9.5% were seen once. In its sample, this clone was seen many times. Its antigen is unknown. All patients were untreated before thyroid surgery. The sample comprised blood. The sequence was obtained from a female donor with papillary thyroid cancer or a benign thyroid nodule (not recorded which). Some clones in this sample may be carry-over from other donors' samples.

The chain's CDR3 is CASSSTGFDGYTF. For the CDR3, the DNA is TGTGCCAGTAGTTCGACAGGGTTCGATGGCTACACCTTC. The chain employs TRBV19 and TRBJ1-2; 7 nucleotides line up with TRBD1. Trimming removed 5 bases from V and 6 bases from J; junction bases left unmatched: 6. The CDR3 spans 13 residues. Germline CDR1 LNHDA, CDR2 SQIVND (reference sequence).